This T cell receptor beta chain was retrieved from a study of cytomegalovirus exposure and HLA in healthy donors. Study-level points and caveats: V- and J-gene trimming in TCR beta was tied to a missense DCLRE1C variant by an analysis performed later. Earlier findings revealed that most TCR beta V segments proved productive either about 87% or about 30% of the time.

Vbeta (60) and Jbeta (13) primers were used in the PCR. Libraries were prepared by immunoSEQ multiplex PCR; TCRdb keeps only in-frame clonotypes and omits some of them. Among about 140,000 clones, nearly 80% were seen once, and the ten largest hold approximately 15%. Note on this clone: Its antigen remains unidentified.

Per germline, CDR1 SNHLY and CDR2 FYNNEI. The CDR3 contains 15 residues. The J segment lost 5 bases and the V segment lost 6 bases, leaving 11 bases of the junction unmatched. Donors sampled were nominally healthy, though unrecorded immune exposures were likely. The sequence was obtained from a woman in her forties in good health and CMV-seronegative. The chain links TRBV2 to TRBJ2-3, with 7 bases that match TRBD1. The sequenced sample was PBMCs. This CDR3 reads CASSKAGGGRDTQYF. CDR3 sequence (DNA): TGTGCCAGCAGCAAAGCAGGGGGTGGTAGAGATACGCAGTATTTT.